This T cell receptor (beta chain) was profiled in a study of cytomegalovirus exposure and HLA in healthy donors. Across the whole study: Approximately 81% of 300 to 450 genotyped donors fell in the Caucasian-associated ancestry cluster. Findings of the study overall: The listing of some 170 TCR beta chains classed them as cytomegalovirus-associated.

In the case of this clone: As yet, its antigen is unknown.

V dropped 2 bases and J dropped 0 bases, with 10 bases sitting between them. Germline V gene sequence: CDR1 SGDLS, CDR2 YYNGEE. This CDR3 contains 15 residues. The PCR had 60 Vbeta and 13 Jbeta primers. Measured with immunoSEQ multiplex PCR; TCRdb has only the in-frame clones, and not every one. The sample lists some 200,000 clones, over 65% occurring once. Sequencing was carried out using PBMCs. The sequence derives from a young woman in good health and CMV-seronegative. The chain combines TRBV9 with TRBJ2-3; D possibly corresponds to TRBD2 (5 bases). The CDR3 nucleotides are TGTGCCAGCAGCGTCAGAAGGACTAGCACAGATACGCAGTATTTT. Residues: CASSVRRTSTDTQYF. Combining the CDR3 with reference TRBV9 and TRBJ2-3 gives the whole variable domain DSGVTQTPKHLITATGQRVTLRCSPRSGDLSVYWYQQSLDQGLQFLIQYYNGEERAKGNILERFSAQQFPDLHSELNLSSLELGDSALYFCASSVRRTSTDTQYFGPGTRLTVL.